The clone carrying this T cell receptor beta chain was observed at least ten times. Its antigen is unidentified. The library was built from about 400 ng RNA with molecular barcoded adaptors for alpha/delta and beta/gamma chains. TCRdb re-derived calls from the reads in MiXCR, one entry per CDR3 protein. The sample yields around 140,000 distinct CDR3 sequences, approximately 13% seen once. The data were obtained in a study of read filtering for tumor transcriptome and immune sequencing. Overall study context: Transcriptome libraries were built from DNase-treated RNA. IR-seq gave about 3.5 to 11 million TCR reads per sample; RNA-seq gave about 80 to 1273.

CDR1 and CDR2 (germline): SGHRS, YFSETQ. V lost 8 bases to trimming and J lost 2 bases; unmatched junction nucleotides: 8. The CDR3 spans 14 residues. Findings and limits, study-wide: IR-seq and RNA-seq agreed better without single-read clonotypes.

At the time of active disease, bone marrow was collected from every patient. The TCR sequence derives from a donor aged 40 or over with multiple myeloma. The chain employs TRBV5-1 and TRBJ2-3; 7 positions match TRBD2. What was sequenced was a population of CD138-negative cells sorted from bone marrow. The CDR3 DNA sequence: TGCGCCAGTAAGGAAGCGGGGAACACAGATACGCAGTATTTT. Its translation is CASKEAGNTDTQYF.